The 12 T cell receptor beta chains below come from one sample, sequenced in a study of CD8 T cells in ankylosing spondylitis. General study points: Ankylosing spondylitis blood seemed to carry a telltale TCR beta motif made of under ten highly homologous variants.

Antigens of these TCRs are unknown. MiXCR was run by TCRdb on the 5' RACE reads, yielding one entry per CDR3 protein. The sample has over 600,000 distinct CDR3 sequences, about 20% seen once. Sequencing was done on a sample of blood, either unsorted or a sorted T cell fraction (not recorded which). The origin of the receptors is a male donor with ankylosing spondylitis.

J is TRBJ1-6 and V is TRBV5-1; D remains unclear. The CDR3 has 14 amino acids. V lost 0 bases, J lost 9 bases, and 10 bases lay in between. CDR1 and CDR2 (germline): SGHRS, YFSETQ. CDR3 sequence reads: CASSLAEQPSPLHF. The CDR3 DNA reads as TGCGCCAGCAGCTTGGCCGAACAGCCTTCACCCCTCCACTTT.

The gene calls are TRBV19 and TRBJ2-3, with a tentative D call TRBD1 (5 bases). The CDR3 extends over 13 amino acids. The ends were cut back, 6 bases at V and 0 bases at J, with 7 bases in the middle. CDR1 and CDR2 (germline): LNHDA, SQIVND (reference sequence). CDR3 protein: CASSDRSTDTQYF. The DNA of the CDR3 is TGTGCCAGTAGCGACAGAAGCACAGATACGCAGTATTTT.

The V gene is TRBV20-1, the J gene TRBJ2-5, with 10 bases matching TRBD2. V shed 6 bases and J 7 bases; nucleotides not matched to a gene: 20. The CDR3 has 17 amino acids. Germline V gene lookup returns CDR1 DFQATT and CDR2 SNEGSKA (reference sequence). This CDR3 is CSAPGSGRTGDWATQYF. The DNA of the CDR3 is TGCAGTGCCCCGGGTAGCGGGAGGACTGGAGATTGGGCGACCCAGTACTTC.

This chain joins TRBV27 and TRBJ2-3; D unresolved. The CDR3 extends over 13 amino acids. The germline V gene has CDR1 MNHEY and CDR2 SMNVEV (reference sequence). V was trimmed by 3 bases and J by 6 bases, leaving 10 bases between them. In nucleotides, the CDR3 is TGTGCCAGCAGTTTTCTCAGCGCCGATACGCAGTATTTT. It translates to CASSFLSADTQYF.

The chain has TRBV7-9 and TRBJ2-2, with D uncertain. The CDR3 has 16 amino acids. Looked up from germline, CDR1 is SEHNR and CDR2 is FQNEAQ (reference sequence). V was clipped by 5 bases and J by 0 bases, with 13 bases between them. For the CDR3, the DNA is TGTGCCAGCAGCCCCCAAGATCTAGCGAACACCGGGGAGCTGTTTTTT. Encoded protein: CASSPQDLANTGELFF.

V usage is TRBV2 and J usage is TRBJ2-4, with a tentative D call TRBD1 (6 bases). The CDR3 length is 13 residues. Trimming pared 6 bases from V and 3 bases from J, leaving 9 bases between. CDR1 is SNHLY and CDR2 is FYNNEI in the germline V gene. CDR3 region: CASRQDSKNIQYF. As DNA, the CDR3 is TGTGCCAGCAGGCAGGACAGCAAAAACATTCAGTACTTC.

The chain couples TRBV12-3 or TRBV12-4 to TRBJ2-2; D is unresolved. The CDR3 contains 12 residues. Trimming took 6 bases from V and 7 from J, leaving 9 bases between them. The CDR3 region is CASRVGGGELFF. The CDR3 DNA is TGTGCCAGCAGGGTTGGCGGCGGGGAGCTGTTTTTT.

This clonotype was detected a few times. The V gene is TRBV5-1, the J gene TRBJ2-2; D is unresolved. This CDR3 region has 16 residues. Germline CDR1 SGHRS, CDR2 YFSETQ. Between the trimmed V and J ends, which lost 4 bases and 1 base, there was a span of 14 bases. CDR3 sequence: CASSPHLAVNTGELFF. The CDR3, as DNA: TGCGCCAGCAGCCCTCACCTCGCGGTGAACACCGGGGAGCTGTTTTTT. Together with reference TRBV5-1 and TRBJ2-2, the CDR3 gives the full variable domain: KAGVTQTPRYLIKTRGQQVTLSCSPISGHRSVSWYQQTPGQGLQFLFEYFSETQRNKGNFPGRFSGRQFSNSRSEMNVSTLELGDSALYLCASSPHLAVNTGELFFGEGSRLTVL.

The rearrangement links TRBV5-6 to TRBJ2-1; perhaps TRBD2 as D (5 bases). Trimming cost V 0 bases and J 0 bases, with 10 bases left between them. Germline values: CDR1 SGHDT, CDR2 YYEEEE. The CDR3 is made up of 16 amino acids. CDR3 residues: CASSLERRPSYNEQFF. The CDR3 bases are TGTGCCAGCAGCTTGGAGCGGCGACCCTCCTACAATGAGCAGTTCTTC. Complete variable domain (other parts from reference TRBV5-6 and TRBJ2-1): DAGVTQSPTHLIKTRGQQVTLRCSPKSGHDTVSWYQQALGQGPQFIFQYYEEEERQRGNFPDRFSGHQFPNYSSELNVNALLLGDSALYLCASSLERRPSYNEQFFGPGTRLTVL.

This clonotype was counted once. V usage is TRBV4-1 and J usage is TRBJ1-1; 7 bases align to TRBD1. CDR1 is MGHRA and CDR2 is YSYEKL in the germline V gene. V lost 0 bases, J lost 3 bases, and 4 bases stayed unmatched. The CDR3 is 15 residues long. The CDR3 DNA reads TGCGCCAGCAGCCAAGATACAGGGGACGACACTGAAGCTTTCTTT. Its protein is CASSQDTGDDTEAFF.

This clonotype was recorded at least ten times. The V call is TRBV7-9, the J call TRBJ2-7, with D unresolved. The CDR3 sequence is 13 residues long. The germline V gene has CDR1 SEHNR and CDR2 FQNEAQ (reference sequence). V shed 4 bases and J shed 4 bases, with 11 bases lying between them. CDR3 nucleotides: TGTGCCAGCAGCTCACCCCTCTCATACGAGCAGTACTTC. Amino acid sequence: CASSSPLSYEQYF.

This clonotype was picked up a small number of times. CDR3 DNA: TGCAGCGTTGATTGGCTAGCGGGAGGAGAGTTAGATACGCAGTATTTT. As protein: CSVDWLAGGELDTQYF. This chain joins TRBV29-1 and TRBJ2-3; 11 nucleotides align to TRBD2. The CDR3 sequence is 16 residues long. Germline V gene data show CDR1 as SQVTM and CDR2 as ANQGSEA. The ends lost 3 bases at V and 5 bases at J; junction bases unmatched: 10.